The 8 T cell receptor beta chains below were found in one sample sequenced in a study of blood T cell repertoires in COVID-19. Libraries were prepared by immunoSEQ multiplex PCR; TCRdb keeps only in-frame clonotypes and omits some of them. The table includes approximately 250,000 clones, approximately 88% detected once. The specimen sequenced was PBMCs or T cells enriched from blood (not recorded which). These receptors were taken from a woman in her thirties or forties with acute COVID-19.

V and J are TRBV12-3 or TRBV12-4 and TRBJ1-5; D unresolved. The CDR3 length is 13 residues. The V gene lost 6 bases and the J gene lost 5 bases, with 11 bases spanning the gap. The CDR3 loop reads CASRLREYQPQHF. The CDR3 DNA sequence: TGTGCCAGCAGGCTCCGGGAATATCAGCCCCAGCATTTT.

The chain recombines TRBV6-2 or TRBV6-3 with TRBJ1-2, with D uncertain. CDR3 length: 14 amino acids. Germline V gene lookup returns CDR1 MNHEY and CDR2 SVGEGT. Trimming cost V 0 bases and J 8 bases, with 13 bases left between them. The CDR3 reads CASSYSSTLRGYTF. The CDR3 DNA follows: TGTGCCAGCAGTTACTCGAGTACACTACGCGGCTACACCTTC.

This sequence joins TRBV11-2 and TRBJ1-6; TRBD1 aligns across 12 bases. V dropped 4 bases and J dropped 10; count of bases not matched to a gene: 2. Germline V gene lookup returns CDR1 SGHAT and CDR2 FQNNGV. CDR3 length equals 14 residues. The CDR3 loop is CASSWDRGHSPLHF. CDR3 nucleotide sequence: TGTGCCAGCAGCTGGGACAGGGGGCACTCACCCCTCCACTTT.

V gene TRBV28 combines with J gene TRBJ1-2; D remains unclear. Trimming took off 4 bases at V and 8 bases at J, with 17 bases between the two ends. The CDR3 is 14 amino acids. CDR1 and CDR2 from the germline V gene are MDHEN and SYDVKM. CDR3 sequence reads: CASSSNRRALGYTF. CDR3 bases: TGTGCCAGCAGTTCTAATCGGAGGGCCCTAGGCTACACCTTC.

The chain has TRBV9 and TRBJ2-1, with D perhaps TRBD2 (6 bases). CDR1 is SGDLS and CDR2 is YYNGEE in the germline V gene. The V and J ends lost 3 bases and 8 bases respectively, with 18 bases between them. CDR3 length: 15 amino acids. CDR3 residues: CASSEGLVTFYEQFF. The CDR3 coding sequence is TGTGCCAGCAGCGAGGGACTCGTTACGTTCTATGAGCAGTTCTTC.

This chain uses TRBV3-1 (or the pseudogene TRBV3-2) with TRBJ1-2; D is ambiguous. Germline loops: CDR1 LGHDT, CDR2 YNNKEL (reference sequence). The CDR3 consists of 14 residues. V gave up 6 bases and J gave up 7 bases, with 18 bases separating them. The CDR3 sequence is CASSPARDSSGYTF. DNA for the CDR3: TGTGCCAGCAGTCCCGCCCGGGATTCGAGTGGCTACACCTTC.

The CDR3, as DNA: TGTGCCAGCAGCGTAGACACAGGGCAGGGTCAGCCCCAGCATTTT. This translates into CASSVDTGQGQPQHF. The J gene is TRBJ1-5, the V gene TRBV9; possible D gene TRBD1, 6 bases. The germline V gene encodes CDR1 SGDLS and CDR2 YYNGEE. The CDR3 has 15 amino acids. V dropped 0 bases and J dropped 6 bases, with 13 bases sitting between them.

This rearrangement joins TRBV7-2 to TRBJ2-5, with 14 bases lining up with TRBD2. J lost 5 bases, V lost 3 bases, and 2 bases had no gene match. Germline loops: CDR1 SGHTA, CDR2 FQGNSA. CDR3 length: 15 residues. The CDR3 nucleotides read TGTGCCAGCAGCTTGACTAGCGGGAGGGGGGAGACCCAGTACTTC. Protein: CASSLTSGRGETQYF.